This is a list of T cell receptor beta chains from one sample in a study of identifying expanded T cells in peripheral blood. Assay: immunoSEQ multiplex PCR; the TCRdb copy retains only in-frame clones and omits some. The table has 100,000 to 150,000 clones, 80% to 90% seen once; the top ten hold approximately 8.9%. The sample consisted of blood. These receptors were collected from a person between 18 and 75 years old in good health. Both conserved end residues are part of each CDR3. D genes are given only for firm matches. For some rows the clone size is stated as once, few or many, or as a class when expanded; others skip it.

size	D	V	J	CDR3	DNA
.	TRBD1	TRBV2	TRBJ2-7	CASSAGPTGTGEQYF	TGTGCCAGCAGTGCGGGGCCGACAGGGACGGGCGAGCAGTACTTC
.	TRBD2	TRBV2	TRBJ2-7	CASSEGGRSLGTKNLYEQYF	TGTGCCAGCAGTGAGGGTGGTAGATCTCTTGGGACTAAAAATCTCTACGAGCAGTACTTC
.	TRBD1	TRBV18	TRBJ1-2	CASSPGTGIRGYTF	TGTGCCAGCTCCCCAGGGACAGGGATACGTGGCTACACCTTC
.	TRBD2	TRBV7-3	TRBJ2-1	CASSHPGLAANEQFF	TGTGCCAGCAGCCACCCTGGACTAGCTGCCAATGAGCAGTTCTTC
.	.	TRBV6-7	TRBJ2-2	CASSSYREWGGELFF	TGTGCCAGCAGTTCTTACCGGGAGTGGGGCGGGGAGCTGTTTTTT
.	TRBD2	TRBV2	TRBJ2-7	CASSGLAVYEQYF	TGTGCCAGCAGTGGACTAGCGGTATACGAGCAGTACTTC
.	TRBD2	TRBV6-1	TRBJ2-1	CASSESSGGAVRQFF	TGTGCCAGCAGTGAGTCTAGCGGGGGGGCTGTTAGGCAGTTCTTC
.	TRBD1	TRBV19	TRBJ2-3	CASNSGQGGTDTQYF	TGTGCCAGTAATTCGGGACAGGGGGGAACAGATACGCAGTATTTT
once	TRBD1	TRBV28	TRBJ2-2	CASSPGGQGSAGELFF	TGTGCCAGCAGTCCCGGGGGACAGGGGTCGGCCGGGGAGCTGTTTTTT
.	TRBD1	TRBV10-1	TRBJ2-5	CASSGTGRQETQYF	TGCGCCAGCAGTGGGACAGGACGGCAAGAGACCCAGTACTTC
.	.	TRBV5-4	TRBJ1-3	CASSSASSGNTIYF	TGTGCCAGCAGTTCAGCGAGCTCTGGAAACACCATATATTTT
.	.	TRBV2	TRBJ2-6	CASSMTNTDSGANVLTF	TGTGCCAGCAGTATGACTAATACCGACTCTGGGGCCAACGTCCTGACTTTC
.	.	TRBV6-5	TRBJ1-6	CASSNPGIPLHF	TGTGCCAGCAGTAACCCAGGGATTCCCCTCCACTTT
.	.	TRBV25-1	TRBJ2-6	CASSGPRDTSSGANVLTF	TGTGCCAGCAGTGGTCCTAGGGACACGAGCTCTGGGGCCAACGTCCTGACTTTC
.	.	TRBV11-3	TRBJ2-7	CASSSSPNSYEQYF	TGTGCCAGCAGCTCCAGCCCCAACTCCTACGAGCAGTACTTC
.	TRBD1	TRBV6-1	TRBJ2-4	CASRVRQGQNIQYF	TGTGCCAGCAGGGTAAGACAGGGCCAAAACATTCAGTACTTC
once	.	TRBV18	TRBJ2-7	CASSPPFGPQTSEQYF	TGTGCCAGCTCACCACCGTTTGGGCCCCAAACCTCCGAGCAGTACTTC
once	.	TRBV18	TRBJ1-2	CASSPPMTTANYGYTF	TGTGCCAGCTCACCACCGATGACAACCGCTAACTATGGCTACACCTTC
.	.	TRBV14	TRBJ2-7	CASSQLNYEQYF	TGTGCCAGCAGCCAATTGAACTACGAGCAGTACTTC
.	.	TRBV5-1	TRBJ2-3	CASSFNPGTDTQYF	TGCGCCAGCAGCTTTAATCCGGGCACAGATACGCAGTATTTT
few	.	TRBV29-1	TRBJ1-1	CSVVGDGTEAFF	TGCAGCGTTGTAGGGGATGGCACTGAAGCTTTCTTT
.	.	TRBV27	TRBJ2-5	CASSLDPRETQYF	TGTGCCAGCAGTTTGGACCCTCGGGAGACCCAGTACTTC
.	.	TRBV30	TRBJ1-4	CAWSAPPGTIEKLFF	TGTGCCTGGAGTGCCCCCCCAGGGACAATTGAAAAACTGTTTTTT
few	.	TRBV18	TRBJ1-1	CASSPRVGSYSDTEAFF	TGTGCCAGCTCACCCCGGGTGGGGTCTTATTCGGACACTGAAGCTTTCTTT
few	TRBD1	TRBV19	TRBJ1-5	CASSRQGRGYSNQPQHF	TGTGCCAGTAGCCGACAGGGTAGGGGTTATAGCAATCAGCCCCAGCATTTT
.	.	TRBV4-3	TRBJ1-5	CASSPEVIASNQPQHF	TGCGCCAGCAGCCCGGAGGTCATAGCCAGCAATCAGCCCCAGCATTTT
.	.	TRBV6-1	TRBJ1-5	CASSGLQVGNQPQHF	TGTGCCAGCAGTGGGCTACAGGTGGGCAATCAGCCCCAGCATTTT
.	.	TRBV20-1	TRBJ2-1	CSAREDEQFF	TGCAGTGCCAGAGAGGATGAGCAGTTCTTC
once	.	TRBV5-6	TRBJ2-3	CASSLAGPIQQYF	TGTGCCAGCAGCTTGGCCGGTCCAATCCAGCAGTATTTT
.	.	TRBV27	TRBJ1-5	CASSLARTNNQPQHF	TGTGCCAGCAGTTTAGCCAGGACTAACAATCAGCCCCAGCATTTT
.	.	TRBV5-6	TRBJ1-1	CASSLSSQGNTEAFF	TGTGCCAGCAGCCTGAGTTCGCAGGGGAACACTGAAGCTTTCTTT
.	TRBD1	TRBV5-1	TRBJ1-4	CASSLDRGATNEKLFF	TGCGCCAGCAGCTTGGACAGGGGCGCAACTAATGAAAAACTGTTTTTT
.	.	TRBV7-9	TRBJ1-1	CASSETRGRDEAFF	TGTGCCAGCAGCGAAACACGAGGGCGGGATGAAGCTTTCTTT
.	TRBD1	TRBV7-3	TRBJ2-7	CASSLTGQGASYEQYF	TGTGCCAGCAGCTTAACCGGACAGGGGGCCTCCTACGAGCAGTACTTC
.	.	TRBV7-2	TRBJ2-1	CASSRGPTGIDEQFF	TGTGCCAGCAGCCGTGGACCCACCGGAATAGATGAGCAGTTCTTC
.	.	TRBV7-9	TRBJ1-2	CASSPNLYSVVYGYTF	TGTGCCAGCAGCCCGAATCTATATTCTGTGGTCTATGGCTACACCTTC
.	.	TRBV7-2	TRBJ1-2	CASSPHQSYGYTF	TGTGCCAGCAGCCCCCACCAGAGCTATGGCTACACCTTC
.	.	TRBV18	TRBJ2-7	CASSPRGYQSSYEQYF	TGTGCCAGCTCACCACGAGGCTACCAAAGCTCCTACGAGCAGTACTTC
.	.	TRBV18	TRBJ2-1	CASSPQDGPTPYNEQFF	TGTGCCAGCTCACCACAAGACGGGCCTACCCCATACAATGAGCAGTTCTTC